The source of this TCR beta chain is a study of cytomegalovirus exposure and HLA in healthy donors. Overall study context: Most genotyped donors, approximately 81% of more than 300, had Caucasian-associated genetic ancestry. Findings of the study overall: There were 150 or so TCR beta chains listed as cytomegalovirus-associated.

PCR employed 60 Vbeta and 13 Jbeta primers. Profiled with immunoSEQ multiplex PCR; TCRdb holds only in-frame clones, not every one. The sample lists over 200,000 clones, more than 75% occurring once. V lost 2 bases, J lost 3 bases, and 3 bases stayed unmatched. Germline CDR1 MGHRA, CDR2 YSYEKL. This CDR3 is built from 15 residues. Note on this clone: The antigen remains unidentified. In the same sample, other DNA sequences code for this CDR3.

This sequence joins TRBV4-1 and TRBJ2-7, with TRBD2 matching 11 bases. This TCR was recovered from a human donor in good health. Material: PBMCs. The CDR3 DNA reads as TGCGCCAGCAGCCAAACCGGGACTAGCGGCTACGAGCAGTACTTC. Translating it yields CASSQTGTSGYEQYF.